The next 14 T cell receptor beta chains were all read from a single sample in a study of cytomegalovirus exposure and HLA in healthy donors. Measured with immunoSEQ multiplex PCR; TCRdb has only the in-frame clones, and not every one. The sample lists some 350,000 clones, 87% occurring once. Sequencing was performed on PBMCs. These receptors all come from a woman under 40 in good health and CMV-seropositive.

The chain is built from TRBV9 and TRBJ2-1, with 8 nucleotides matching TRBD2. After removal of 4 bases from V and 0 bases from J, the junction contained 3 bases not matched to a gene. The CDR3 contains 15 residues. Germline-derived CDR1 and CDR2 are SGDLS and YYNGEE. CDR3 in amino acids: CASSISGTSYNEQFF. The CDR3, as DNA: TGTGCCAGCAGCATTAGCGGGACCTCCTACAATGAGCAGTTCTTC.

This rearrangement joins TRBV28 to TRBJ1-4; a weak D match, TRBD1 (5 bases). V was shortened by 1 base and J by 5 bases, with 11 bases between the two germline ends. The CDR3 extends over 15 amino acids. Germline assignment: CDR1 MDHEN and CDR2 SYDVKM. The CDR3 region is CASSLLRQLNEKLFF. CDR3 in DNA: TGTGCCAGCAGTTTATTACGACAGCTCAATGAAAAACTGTTTTTT.

This chain uses TRBV7-6 with TRBJ2-5; TRBD2 agrees at 7 bases. Germline V gives CDR1 SGHVS, CDR2 FNYEAQ. The ends lost 4 bases at V and 5 bases at J; junction bases unmatched: 7. The CDR3 covers 14 residues. The CDR3 reads CASSSALGGETQYF. The CDR3, as DNA: TGTGCCAGCAGCTCTGCACTGGGGGGGGAGACCCAGTACTTC.

This clone was seen a few times. The V and J genes are TRBV28 and TRBJ1-2; possible D gene TRBD1, 6 bases. Germline CDR1 and CDR2: MDHEN and SYDVKM. Between the trimmed V and J ends, which lost 6 bases and 8 bases, there was a span of 7 bases. The CDR3 is made up of 10 amino acids. The CDR3 DNA reads as TGTGCCAGCAGCAGGGGAGGCTACACCTTC. It codes for CASSRGGYTF.

This chain uses TRBV2 with TRBJ1-5, with D possibly matching TRBD1 (5 bases). The CDR3 length is 15 residues. V lost 6 bases, J lost 2 bases, and 14 bases lay in between. From germline, CDR1 is SNHLY and CDR2 FYNNEI. CDR3: CASRGTFAGNQPQHF. As DNA, the CDR3 is TGTGCCAGCAGGGGGACGTTCGCGGGCAATCAGCCCCAGCATTTT.

The chain combines TRBV27 with TRBJ2-5; 10 positions match TRBD2. The trim removed 6 bases at V and 5 bases at J, leaving 18 bases unmatched. The CDR3 extends over 18 amino acids. Germline CDR1 and CDR2: MNHEY and SMNVEV (reference sequence). The CDR3 protein is CASSPRRLAGLRKETQYF. The CDR3 region has the DNA TGTGCCAGCAGCCCCCGGCGACTAGCGGGTCTACGGAAGGAGACCCAGTACTTC.

V is TRBV5-4 and J is TRBJ1-2; 9 nucleotides line up with TRBD1. The CDR3 length is 16 residues. Unmatched junction bases numbered 13, after V lost 2 bases and J lost 8 bases. Germline CDR1 is SGHNT and CDR2 is YYREEE (reference sequence). CDR3 region: CASSFFPGQGNEGYTF. The CDR3 coding sequence is TGTGCCAGCAGCTTTTTCCCGGGACAGGGTAACGAGGGCTACACCTTC.

The rearrangement joins TRBV7-6 to TRBJ2-1; the D gene is possibly TRBD2 (5 bases). CDR1 is SGHVS, CDR2 FNYEAQ, per germline. The CDR3 consists of 15 residues. V lost 1 base to trimming and J lost 4 bases, with 11 bases between them. The CDR3 reads CASSLGGPEYNEQFF. CDR3 coding DNA: TGTGCCAGCAGCTTAGGCGGGCCCGAATACAATGAGCAGTTCTTC.

The chain couples TRBV10-1 to TRBJ1-5, with D maybe TRBD1 (5 bases). V lost 2 bases and J lost 0, with 32 bases in between. The germline V gene has CDR1 WNHNN and CDR2 SYGVQD (reference sequence). This CDR3 region has 23 residues. The chain's CDR3 is CASSEKGRGVVGGKDYSNQPQHF. CDR3 sequence (DNA): TGCGCCAGCAGTGAGAAGGGACGGGGAGTAGTCGGGGGGAAAGATTATAGCAATCAGCCCCAGCATTTT.

The chain couples TRBV9 to TRBJ1-6, with D uncertain. The CDR3 has 15 amino acids. V was shortened by 0 bases and J by 3 bases, with 7 bases between the two germline ends. Germline CDR1 reads SGDLS; CDR2 reads YYNGEE. In nucleotides, the CDR3 is TGTGCCAGCAGCGTAGACAGCGACTATAATTCACCCCTCCACTTT. Protein: CASSVDSDYNSPLHF.

This clone was seen only once. The chain recombines TRBV9 with TRBJ1-3; possibly TRBD1 for D (5 bases). Trimming left V 0 bases short and J 3 bases short, with 13 bases between. This CDR3 contains 16 residues. Germline V CDR1 and CDR2: SGDLS, YYNGEE. The CDR3 coding sequence is TGTGCCAGCAGCGTAGAGGGCAGGGCAGGTGGAAACACCATATATTTT. Translation gives CASSVEGRAGGNTIYF.

The chain uses TRBV27 and TRBJ2-7, with a weak D call TRBD1 (6 bases). Germline-derived CDR1 and CDR2 are MNHEY and SMNVEV (reference sequence). The CDR3 sequence is 13 residues long. Trimming cost V 6 bases and J 1 base, with 10 bases left between them. The CDR3 coding sequence is TGTGCCAGCAGATCAACAGGGTCCTACGAGCAGTACTTC. It translates to CASRSTGSYEQYF.

The V and J genes are TRBV7-3 and TRBJ2-1; D is unclear. Germline V CDR1 and CDR2: SGHTA, FQGTGA. Trimming removed 2 bases at V and 2 bases at J, with 10 bases between. The CDR3 is 15 residues long. The CDR3 DNA follows: TGTGCCAGCAGCTTACGATTAGTACCCTACAATGAGCAGTTCTTC. This sequence encodes CASSLRLVPYNEQFF.

This chain uses TRBV6-6 with TRBJ2-1; TRBD2 matches 10 bases. The trim removed 7 bases at V and 6 bases at J, leaving 6 bases unmatched. This CDR3 comprises 14 residues. Germline V gene sequence: CDR1 MNHNY, CDR2 SVGAGI (reference sequence). This chain's CDR3 is CASNPGLAINEQFF. The CDR3 DNA follows: TGTGCCAGCAACCCGGGACTAGCGATCAATGAGCAGTTCTTC.